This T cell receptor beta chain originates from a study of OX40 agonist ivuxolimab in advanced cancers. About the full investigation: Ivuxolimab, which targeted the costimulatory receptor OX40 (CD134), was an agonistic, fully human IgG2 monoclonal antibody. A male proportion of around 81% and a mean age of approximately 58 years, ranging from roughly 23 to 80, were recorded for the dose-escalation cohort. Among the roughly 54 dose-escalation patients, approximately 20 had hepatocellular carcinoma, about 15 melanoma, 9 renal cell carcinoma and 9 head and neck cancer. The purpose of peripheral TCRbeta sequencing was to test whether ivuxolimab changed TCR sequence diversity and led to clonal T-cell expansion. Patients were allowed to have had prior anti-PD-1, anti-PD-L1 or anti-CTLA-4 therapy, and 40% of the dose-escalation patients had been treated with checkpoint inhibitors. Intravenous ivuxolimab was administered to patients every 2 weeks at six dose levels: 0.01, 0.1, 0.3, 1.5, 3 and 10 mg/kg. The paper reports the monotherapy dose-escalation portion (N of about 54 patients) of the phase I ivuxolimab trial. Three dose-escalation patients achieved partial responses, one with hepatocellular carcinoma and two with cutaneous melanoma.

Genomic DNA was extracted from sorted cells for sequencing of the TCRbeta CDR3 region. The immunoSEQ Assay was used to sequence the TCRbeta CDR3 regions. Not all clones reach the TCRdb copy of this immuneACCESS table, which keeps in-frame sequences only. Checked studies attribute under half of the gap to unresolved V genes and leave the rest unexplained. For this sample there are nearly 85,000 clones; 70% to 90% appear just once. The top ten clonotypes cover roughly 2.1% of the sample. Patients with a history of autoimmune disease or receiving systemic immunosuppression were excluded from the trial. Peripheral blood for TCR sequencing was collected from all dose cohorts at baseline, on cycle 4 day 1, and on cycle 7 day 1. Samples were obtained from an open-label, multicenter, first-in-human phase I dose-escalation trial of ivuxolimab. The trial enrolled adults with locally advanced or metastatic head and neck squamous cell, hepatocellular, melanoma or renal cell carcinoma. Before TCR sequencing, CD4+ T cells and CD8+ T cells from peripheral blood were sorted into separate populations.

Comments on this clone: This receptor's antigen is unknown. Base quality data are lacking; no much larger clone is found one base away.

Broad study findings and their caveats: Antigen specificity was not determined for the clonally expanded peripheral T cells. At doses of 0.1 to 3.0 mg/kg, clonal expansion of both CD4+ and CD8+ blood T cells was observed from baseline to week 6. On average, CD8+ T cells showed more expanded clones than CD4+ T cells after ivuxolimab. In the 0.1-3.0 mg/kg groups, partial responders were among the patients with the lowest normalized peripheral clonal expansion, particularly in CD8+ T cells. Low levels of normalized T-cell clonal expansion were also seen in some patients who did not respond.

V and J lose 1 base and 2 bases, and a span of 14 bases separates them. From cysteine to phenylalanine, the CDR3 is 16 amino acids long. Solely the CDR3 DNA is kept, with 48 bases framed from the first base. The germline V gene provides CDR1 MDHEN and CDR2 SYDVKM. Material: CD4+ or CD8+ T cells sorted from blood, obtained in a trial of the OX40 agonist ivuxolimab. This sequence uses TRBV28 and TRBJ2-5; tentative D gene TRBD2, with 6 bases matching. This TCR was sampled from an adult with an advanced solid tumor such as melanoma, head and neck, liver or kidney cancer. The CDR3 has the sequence CASSLFAGSLQETQYF. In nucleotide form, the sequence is TGTGCCAGCAGTTTATTTGCGGGGTCCCTACAAGAGACCCAGTACTTC.